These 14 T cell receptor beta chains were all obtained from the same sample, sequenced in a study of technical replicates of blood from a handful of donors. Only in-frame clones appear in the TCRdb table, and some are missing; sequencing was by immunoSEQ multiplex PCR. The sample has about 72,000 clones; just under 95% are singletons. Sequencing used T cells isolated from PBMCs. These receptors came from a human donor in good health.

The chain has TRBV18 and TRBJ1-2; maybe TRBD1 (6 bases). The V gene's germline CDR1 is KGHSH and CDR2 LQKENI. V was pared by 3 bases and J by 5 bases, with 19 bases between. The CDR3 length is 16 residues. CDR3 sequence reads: CASSPDWTDLLYGYTF. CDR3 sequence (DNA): TGTGCCAGCTCACCGGACTGGACAGATCTCCTTTATGGCTACACCTTC.

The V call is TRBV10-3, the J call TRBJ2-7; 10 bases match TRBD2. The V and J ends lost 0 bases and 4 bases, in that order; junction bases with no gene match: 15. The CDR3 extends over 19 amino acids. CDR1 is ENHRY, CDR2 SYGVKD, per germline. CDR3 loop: CAISESPLAGIRIVYEQYF. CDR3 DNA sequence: TGTGCCATCAGTGAGTCCCCACTAGCGGGGATACGAATCGTATACGAGCAGTACTTC.

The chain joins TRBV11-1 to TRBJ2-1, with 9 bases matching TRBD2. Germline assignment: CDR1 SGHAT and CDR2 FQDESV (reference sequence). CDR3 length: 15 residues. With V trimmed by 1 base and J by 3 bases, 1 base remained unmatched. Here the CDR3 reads CASSLEAGGYNEQFF. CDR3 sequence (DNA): TGTGCCAGCAGCTTAGAAGCGGGGGGCTACAATGAGCAGTTCTTC.

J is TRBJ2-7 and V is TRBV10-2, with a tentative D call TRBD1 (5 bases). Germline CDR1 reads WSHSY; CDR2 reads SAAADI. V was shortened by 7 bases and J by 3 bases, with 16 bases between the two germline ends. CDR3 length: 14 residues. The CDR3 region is CASIDQGFGYEQYF. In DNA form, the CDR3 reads TGCGCCAGCATTGACCAGGGCTTCGGCTACGAGCAGTACTTC.

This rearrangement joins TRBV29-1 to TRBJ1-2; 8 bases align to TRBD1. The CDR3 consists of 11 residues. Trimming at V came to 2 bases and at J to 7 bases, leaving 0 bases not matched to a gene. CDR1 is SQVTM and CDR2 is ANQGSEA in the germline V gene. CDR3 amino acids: CSVETGGGYTF. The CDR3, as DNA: TGCAGCGTTGAAACAGGGGGTGGCTACACCTTC.

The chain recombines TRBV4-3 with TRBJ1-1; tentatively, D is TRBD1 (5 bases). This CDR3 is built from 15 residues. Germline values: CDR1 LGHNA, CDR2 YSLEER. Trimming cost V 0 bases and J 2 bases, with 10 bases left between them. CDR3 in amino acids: CASSQDRGFNTEAFF. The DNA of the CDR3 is TGCGCCAGCAGCCAAGATAGGGGTTTTAACACTGAAGCTTTCTTT.

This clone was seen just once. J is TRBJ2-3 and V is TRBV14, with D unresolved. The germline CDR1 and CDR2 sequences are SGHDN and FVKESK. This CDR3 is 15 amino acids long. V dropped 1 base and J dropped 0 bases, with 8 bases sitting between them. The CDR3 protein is CASSQGVASTDTQYF. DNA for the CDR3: TGTGCCAGCAGCCAAGGGGTAGCTAGCACAGATACGCAGTATTTT.

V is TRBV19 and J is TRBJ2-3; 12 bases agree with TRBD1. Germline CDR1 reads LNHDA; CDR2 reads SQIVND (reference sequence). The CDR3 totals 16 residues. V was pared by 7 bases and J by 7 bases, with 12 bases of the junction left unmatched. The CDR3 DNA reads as TGTGCCAGTACCACAGGGTGGGGACAGGGGGCTCATACGCAGTATTTT. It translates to CASTTGWGQGAHTQYF. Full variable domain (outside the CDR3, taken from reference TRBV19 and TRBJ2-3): DGGITQSPKYLFRKEGQNVTLSCEQNLNHDAMYWYRQDPGQGLRLIYYSQIVNDFQKGDIAEGYSVSREKKESFPLTVTSAQKNPTAFYLCASTTGWGQGAHTQYFGPGTRLTVL.

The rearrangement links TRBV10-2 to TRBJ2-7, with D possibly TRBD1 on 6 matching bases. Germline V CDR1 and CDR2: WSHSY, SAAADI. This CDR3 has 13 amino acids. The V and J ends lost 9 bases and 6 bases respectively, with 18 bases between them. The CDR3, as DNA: TGCGCCAGTCAATATACAGGGATTCGCGAGCAGTACTTC. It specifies CASQYTGIREQYF.

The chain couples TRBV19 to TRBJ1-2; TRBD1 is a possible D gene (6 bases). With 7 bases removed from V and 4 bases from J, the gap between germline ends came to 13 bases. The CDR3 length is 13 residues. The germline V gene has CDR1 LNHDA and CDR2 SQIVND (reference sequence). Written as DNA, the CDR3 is TGTGCCAGTAAGGGGGTAGAAACCTATGGCTACACCTTC. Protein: CASKGVETYGYTF.

CDR3 DNA sequence: TGTGCCAGCAGCCAAGATAAATATACATCGGCAGGGCGCACTGAAGCTTTCTTT. It specifies CASSQDKYTSAGRTEAFF. This chain connects TRBV14 to TRBJ1-1; D might be TRBD1 (5 bases). Trimming stripped 0 bases from V and 4 bases from J, with 21 bases between. Germline V gene data show CDR1 as SGHDN and CDR2 as FVKESK. The CDR3 extends over 18 amino acids.

CDR3 loop: CASSHPGTSSYEQYF. The CDR3 region has the DNA TGCGCCAGCAGCCACCCCGGGACTAGCTCCTACGAGCAGTACTTC. The chain links TRBV4-1 to TRBJ2-7; 8 positions match TRBD2. The junction had 4 bases not matched to a gene; V was cut back by 3 bases and J by 0 bases. Germline CDR1 and CDR2: MGHRA and YSYEKL. CDR3 length: 15 amino acids.

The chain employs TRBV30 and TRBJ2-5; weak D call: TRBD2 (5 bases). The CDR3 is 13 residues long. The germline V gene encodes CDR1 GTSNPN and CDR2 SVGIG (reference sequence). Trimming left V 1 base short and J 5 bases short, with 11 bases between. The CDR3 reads CAWSDGVVETQYF. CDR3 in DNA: TGTGCCTGGAGTGACGGGGTTGTGGAGACCCAGTACTTC.

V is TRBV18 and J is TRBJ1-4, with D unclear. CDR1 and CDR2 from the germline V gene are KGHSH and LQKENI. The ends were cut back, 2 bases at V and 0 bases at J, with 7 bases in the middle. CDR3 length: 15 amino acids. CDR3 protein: CASSPNSATNEKLFF. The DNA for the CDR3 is TGTGCCAGCTCACCAAACAGTGCAACTAATGAAAAACTGTTTTTT.